This T cell receptor beta chain was found in a study of CD8+CD57+ T cells in acquired aplastic anemia. Study-wide results and limits: Patients and controls had in common approximately 28 CD8+ CDR3 sequences.

Genomic DNA, the template, was used for profiling of the TCR beta VDJ and CDR3. Each CDR3 protein gets one entry after TCRdb re-called the reads with MiXCR. This repertoire shows approximately 170,000 distinct CDR3 sequences, over 40% found once; its top ten account for roughly 2.9%. On this clonotype itself: The target antigen is unknown. Germline and junction disagree at one end, which may indicate a read error.

Sequencing was done on patients that had shown CD8+CD57+ cell expansion by flow cytometry. Patients were untreated when blood was sampled. There are 13 residues in the CDR3. CDR1 and CDR2 from the germline V gene are LNHDA and SQIVND (reference sequence). The sequence was collected from a human donor with aplastic anemia. The rearrangement uses TRBV19 and TRBJ1-1; D call uncertain. The specimen was sorted CD4+, CD8+, or CD8+CD57+ T cells (not recorded which) from PBMCs. The CDR3 bases are TGTGCCAGTAGTCCGGCCTGGAACACTGAGGCTTTCTTT. This gives the protein CASSPAWNTEAFF.